The 17 T cell receptor beta chains in this list originate from one sample, sequenced in a study of post-analysis software for immune sequencing data. Unique-molecular-identifier-tagged TCR beta cDNA libraries were used. TCRdb independently ran MiXCR on the PCR reads; one entry per CDR3 protein. The table lists 350,000 to 500,000 distinct CDR3 sequences, 30% to 45% of them singletons. Antigen specificity for these receptors is unknown. General study results and limits: TRBV5-6, TRBV5-1 and TRBV20-1 belonged to a set of about 5 TRBV segments that were more frequent in patients than controls.

The sequenced sample consisted of blood. The receptors were sampled from a girl aged 2 to 9 with multiple sclerosis.

This chain connects TRBV7-6 to TRBJ2-3, with D perhaps matching TRBD2 (5 bases). Germline CDR1 reads SGHVS; CDR2 reads FNYEAQ. This CDR3 comprises 13 residues. V lost 3 bases and J lost 4, with 8 bases in between. The CDR3 loop reads CASSFSGSDTQYF. The DNA for the CDR3 is TGTGCCAGCAGCTTTTCGGGGTCAGATACGCAGTATTTT.

This sequence joins TRBV20-1 and TRBJ1-5; 9 bases line up with TRBD1. CDR3 length: 14 amino acids. The germline gives CDR1 DFQATT, CDR2 SNEGSKA (reference sequence). V dropped 4 bases and J dropped 2; count of bases not matched to a gene: 3. The CDR3 DNA reads as TGCAGTGCTACCCGGACAGGGGGCAATCAGCCCCAGCATTTT. Translated: CSATRTGGNQPQHF.

At least ten counts were recorded for this clonotype. This rearrangement joins TRBV4-2 to TRBJ2-1; TRBD2 aligns across 10 bases. The V and J ends lost 0 bases and 4 bases, in that order; junction bases with no gene match: 12. This CDR3 is 19 amino acids long. Germline assignment: CDR1 LGHNA and CDR2 YNFKEQ. DNA of the CDR3: TGTGCCAGCAGCCAAGATCTTCGGAGCGGGGGGGCTTGGTACAATGAGCAGTTCTTC. Translation: CASSQDLRSGGAWYNEQFF.

The chain carries TRBV28 and TRBJ2-1; 8 bases are shared with TRBD1. Losses at the gene ends were 1 base for V and 9 bases for J; bases not matched to a gene: 5. Germline V lookup: CDR1 MDHEN, CDR2 SYDVKM. The CDR3 is made up of 14 amino acids. The CDR3 protein is CASSLYQGATEQFF. The CDR3 DNA reads TGTGCCAGCAGTTTATATCAGGGGGCGACTGAGCAGTTCTTC.

This clonotype was seen a handful of times. V gene TRBV6-1 combines with J gene TRBJ2-7; maybe TRBD1 (6 bases). CDR1 MNHNS and CDR2 SASEGT come from the germline V gene. Trimming pared 3 bases from V and 3 bases from J, leaving 12 bases between. The CDR3 has 14 residues. The CDR3 here is CASSEKGQIYEQYF. The CDR3 DNA is TGTGCCAGCAGTGAGAAAGGACAGATCTACGAGCAGTACTTC.

The chain links TRBV14 to TRBJ1-4; D gene unclear. The CDR3 contains 16 residues. V was trimmed by 0 bases and J by 8 bases, leaving 16 bases between them. In germline, CDR1 is SGHDN, CDR2 FVKESK. The CDR3 loop reads CASSQDLRGSGEKLFF. The CDR3 bases are TGTGCCAGCAGCCAAGATCTTAGAGGGTCTGGAGAAAAACTGTTTTTT.

This clonotype was seen only a few times. The V gene is TRBV28, the J gene TRBJ1-6; D might be TRBD1 (5 bases). Germline CDR1 and CDR2: MDHEN and SYDVKM. The CDR3 spans 12 residues. The V and J ends lost 7 bases and 10 bases respectively, with 11 bases between them. The CDR3 DNA reads as TGTGCCAGCAAAGAGGGGAGATCACCCCTCCACTTT. Its protein product is CASKEGRSPLHF.

The rearrangement links TRBV6-1 to TRBJ2-1; 7 bases map to TRBD2. The end of the DNA aligns better with TRBJ2-7, so the J call may be wrong. The CDR3 spans 18 residues. The germline V gene has CDR1 MNHNS and CDR2 SASEGT. The CDR3 DNA reads TGTGCCAGCAGTGTTACTTTTTTAGCGGGCAGCTCCTACAATGAGCAGTACTTC. Protein product: CASSVTFLAGSSYNEQYF.

The rearrangement uses TRBV27 and TRBJ2-7; possibly TRBD1 for D (6 bases). This CDR3 spans 13 amino acids. V was trimmed by 3 bases and J by 5 bases, leaving 11 bases between them. The germline V gene has CDR1 MNHEY and CDR2 SMNVEV (reference sequence). CDR3 protein: CASSFTTGNEQYF. The CDR3, as DNA: TGTGCCAGCAGTTTCACCACAGGGAACGAGCAGTACTTC.

The V gene is TRBV29-1, the J gene TRBJ2-7; the match to TRBD1 covers 8 bases. The length of the CDR3 is 11 residues. CDR1 is SQVTM and CDR2 is ANQGSEA in the germline V gene. The V gene end was trimmed by 7 bases and the J gene end by 6 bases; junction bases not matched to a gene: 5. In nucleotides, the CDR3 is TGCAGCGGCTCGGACAGGGTCGAGCAGTACTTC. It specifies CSGSDRVEQYF.

The chain combines TRBV10-3 with TRBJ2-5; D is perhaps TRBD1 (5 bases). Germline CDR1 is ENHRY and CDR2 is SYGVKD. V lost 5 bases and J lost 1, with 11 bases in between. The CDR3 has 14 amino acids. The CDR3: CAISPTGAQETQYF. Written as DNA, the CDR3 is TGTGCCATCAGTCCAACAGGCGCCCAAGAGACCCAGTACTTC.

A single count supports this clonotype. This chain joins TRBV3-1 and TRBJ1-6; 8 nucleotides align to TRBD1. The CDR3 is 14 amino acids. V shed 4 bases and J 10 bases; nucleotides not matched to a gene: 6. Germline CDR1 LGHDT, CDR2 YNNKEL (reference sequence). CDR3: CASSPGQVRSPLHF. DNA for the CDR3: TGTGCCAGCAGCCCGGGACAGGTCCGCTCACCCCTCCACTTT.

This clonotype showed up just a few times. The chain recombines TRBV12-3 or TRBV12-4 with TRBJ1-4; D unclear. The length of the CDR3 is 14 residues. V lost 5 bases, J lost 0 bases, and 7 bases lay in between. The CDR3 nucleotides read TGTGCCAGCAGTGCCCAGACAACTAATGAAAAACTGTTTTTT. Translation: CASSAQTTNEKLFF.

This clonotype has more than one count but fewer than ten. The chain uses TRBV12-3 or TRBV12-4 and TRBJ1-5; possibly TRBD1 for D (6 bases). The CDR3 runs 12 residues. Trimming removed 6 bases at V and 4 bases at J, with 7 bases between. Written as DNA, the CDR3 is TGTGCCAGCAGGGGGACAAATCAGCCCCAGCATTTT. Translating it yields CASRGTNQPQHF.

The chain joins TRBV6-6 to TRBJ2-1, with TRBD2 matching over 9 bases. This CDR3 is built from 16 residues. The germline V gene has CDR1 MNHNY and CDR2 SVGAGI (reference sequence). V lost 6 bases, J lost 7 bases, and 13 bases stayed unmatched. The CDR3 coding sequence is TGTGCCAGCAGCCGGACCTCAAGCGGGGGGAAAAATGAGCAGTTCTTC. The encoded protein is CASSRTSSGGKNEQFF.

The chain links TRBV4-1 to TRBJ2-3, with 8 bases lining up with TRBD1. V lost 0 bases, J lost 5 bases, and 4 bases stayed unmatched. Germline V lookup: CDR1 MGHRA, CDR2 YSYEKL. The CDR3 is 15 residues long. The CDR3 region is CASSQDQGARDTQYF. CDR3 bases: TGCGCCAGCAGCCAAGATCAGGGGGCGCGAGATACGCAGTATTTT.

This chain connects TRBV24-1 to TRBJ1-2; D possibly corresponds to TRBD1 (5 bases). The V end was cut by 4 bases, the J end by 3 bases, with 8 bases between. The CDR3 is 13 residues long. The germline V gene encodes CDR1 KGHDR and CDR2 SFDVKD. The CDR3 DNA is TGTGCCACCAGTGACCAGGGATACTATGGCTACACCTTC. Encoded protein: CATSDQGYYGYTF.